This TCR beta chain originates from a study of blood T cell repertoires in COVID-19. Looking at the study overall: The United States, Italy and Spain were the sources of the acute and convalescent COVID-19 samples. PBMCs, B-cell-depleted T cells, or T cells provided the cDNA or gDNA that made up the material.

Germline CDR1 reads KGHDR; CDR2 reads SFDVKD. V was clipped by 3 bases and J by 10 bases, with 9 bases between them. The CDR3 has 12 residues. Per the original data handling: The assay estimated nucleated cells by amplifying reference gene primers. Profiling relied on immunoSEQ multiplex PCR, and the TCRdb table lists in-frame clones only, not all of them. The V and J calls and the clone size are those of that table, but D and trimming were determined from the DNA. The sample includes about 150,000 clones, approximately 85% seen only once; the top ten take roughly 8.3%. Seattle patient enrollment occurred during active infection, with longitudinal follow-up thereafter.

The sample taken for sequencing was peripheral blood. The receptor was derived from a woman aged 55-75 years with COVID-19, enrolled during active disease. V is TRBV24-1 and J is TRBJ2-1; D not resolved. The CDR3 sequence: CATSDARQEQFF. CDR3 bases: TGTGCCACCAGTGATGCTAGGCAAGAGCAGTTCTTC.